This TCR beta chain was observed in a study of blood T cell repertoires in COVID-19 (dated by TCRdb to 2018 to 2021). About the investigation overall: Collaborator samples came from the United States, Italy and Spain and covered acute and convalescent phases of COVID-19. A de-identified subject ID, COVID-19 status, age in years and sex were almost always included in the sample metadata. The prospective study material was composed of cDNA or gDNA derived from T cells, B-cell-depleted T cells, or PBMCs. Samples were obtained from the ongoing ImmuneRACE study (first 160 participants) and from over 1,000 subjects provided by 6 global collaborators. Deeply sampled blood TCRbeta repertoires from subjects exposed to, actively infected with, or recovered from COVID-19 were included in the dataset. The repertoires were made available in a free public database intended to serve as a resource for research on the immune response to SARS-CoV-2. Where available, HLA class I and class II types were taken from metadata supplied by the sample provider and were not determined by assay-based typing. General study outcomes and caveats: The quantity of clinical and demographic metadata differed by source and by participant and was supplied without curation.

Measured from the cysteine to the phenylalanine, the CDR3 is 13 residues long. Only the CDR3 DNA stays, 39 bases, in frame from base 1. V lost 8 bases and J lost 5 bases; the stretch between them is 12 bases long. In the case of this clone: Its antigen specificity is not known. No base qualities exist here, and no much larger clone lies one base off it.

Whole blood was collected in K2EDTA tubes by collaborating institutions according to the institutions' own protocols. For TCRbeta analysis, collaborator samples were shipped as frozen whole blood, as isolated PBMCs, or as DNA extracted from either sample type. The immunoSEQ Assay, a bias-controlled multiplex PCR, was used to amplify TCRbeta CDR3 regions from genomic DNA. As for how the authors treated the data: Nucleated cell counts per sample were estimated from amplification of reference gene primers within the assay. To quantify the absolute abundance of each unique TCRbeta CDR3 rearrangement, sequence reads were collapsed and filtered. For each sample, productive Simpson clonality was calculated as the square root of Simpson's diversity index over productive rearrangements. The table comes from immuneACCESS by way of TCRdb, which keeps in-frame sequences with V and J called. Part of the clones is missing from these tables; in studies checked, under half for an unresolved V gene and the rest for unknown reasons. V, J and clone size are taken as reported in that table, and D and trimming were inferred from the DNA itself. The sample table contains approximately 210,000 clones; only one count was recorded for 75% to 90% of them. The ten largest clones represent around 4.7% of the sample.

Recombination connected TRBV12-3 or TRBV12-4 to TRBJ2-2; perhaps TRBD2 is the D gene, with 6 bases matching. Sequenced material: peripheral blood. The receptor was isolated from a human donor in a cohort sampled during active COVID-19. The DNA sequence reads TGTGCCAGCCGCGGAGGAGGGACCGGGGAGCTGTTTTTT. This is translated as CASRGGGTGELFF.